Listed below are T cell receptor beta chains from one sample, sequenced in a study of cytomegalovirus exposure and HLA in healthy donors. Some clones are missing from TCRdb's copy, which holds only in-frame ones; the method was immunoSEQ multiplex PCR. The table has 120,000 to 150,000 clones, roughly four fifths seen once; the top ten hold roughly 4%. The sequenced sample was PBMCs. These receptor sequences come from a man in his forties in good health and CMV-seropositive. Each CDR3 is given with its conserved first and last residue. The D gene is left open where the match is weak. Clone size is given for some rows only: seen once, a few or many times, or a class if the clone is expanded.

V: TRBV30
D: TRBD2
J: TRBJ2-2
size: once
DNA: TGTGCCTGGAGTGTCTTTAGCGGGGGCCAGAACACCGGGGAGCTGTTTTTT
CDR3: CAWSVFSGGQNTGELFF

V: TRBV7-9
D: TRBD1
J: TRBJ1-4
size: .
DNA: TGTTCCAGCAGCTCACAGGGGTTTAATGAAAAACTGTTTTTT
CDR3: CSSSSQGFNEKLFF

V: TRBV7-3
D: .
J: TRBJ1-1
size: .
DNA: TGTGCCAGCAGCTCGTACAGGAACACTGAAGCTTTCTTT
CDR3: CASSSYRNTEAFF

V: TRBV30
D: .
J: TRBJ2-2
size: .
DNA: TGTGCCTGGAGTTTTCGACAGACCGGGGAGCTGTTTTTT
CDR3: CAWSFRQTGELFF

V: TRBV11-2
D: TRBD1
J: TRBJ1-5
size: .
DNA: TGTGCCAGCAGCCGGACAGGGAATAGCAATCAGCCCCAGCATTTT
CDR3: CASSRTGNSNQPQHF

V: TRBV10-3
D: TRBD2
J: TRBJ2-5
size: .
DNA: TGTGCCATCAGTGAGGGACTAGCTCTGGAGACCCAGTACTTC
CDR3: CAISEGLALETQYF

V: TRBV9
D: TRBD2
J: TRBJ2-1
size: many
DNA: TGTGCCAGCAGCGGGGGACTAGCGGGAGATAATGAGCAGTTCTTC
CDR3: CASSGGLAGDNEQFF

V: TRBV7-9
D: TRBD1
J: TRBJ1-2
size: .
DNA: TGTGCCAGCAGCCGGCAGGGACAGGGGGCCTATGGCTACACCTTC
CDR3: CASSRQGQGAYGYTF

V: TRBV10-3
D: TRBD2
J: TRBJ2-5
size: .
DNA: TGTGCCATCAGTTGGACTAGCGGGGGGTCCCTGGGTGGGACCCAGTACTTC
CDR3: CAISWTSGGSLGGTQYF

V: TRBV19
D: TRBD2
J: TRBJ2-3
size: .
DNA: TGTGCCAGTACCCGGACTAGCGGGCGGATGGATACGCAGTATTTT
CDR3: CASTRTSGRMDTQYF

V: TRBV4-1
D: .
J: TRBJ2-7
size: once
DNA: TGCGCCAGCAGCCAAGTTGAGGATGAGGACTCCTACGAGCAGTACTTC
CDR3: CASSQVEDEDSYEQYF

V: TRBV5-1
D: TRBD2
J: TRBJ2-1
size: .
DNA: TGCGCCAGCAGTCGCGCAAGCGGGAGTTACAATGAGCAGTTCTTC
CDR3: CASSRASGSYNEQFF

V: TRBV7-8
D: .
J: TRBJ1-1
size: .
DNA: TGTGCCAGCAGCTTACTTACGGGGGTTGGGGGCACTGAAGCTTTCTTT
CDR3: CASSLLTGVGGTEAFF